A single sample is the source of the 32 T cell receptor beta chains below, sequenced in a study of T cell repertoires in cytomegalovirus infection. TCRdb independently ran MiXCR on the reads; one entry per CDR3 protein. The profile shows about 740,000 distinct CDR3 sequences, roughly 30% of them singletons. These receptors' antigens are unknown. The sequencing used cultured PBMCs, collected from culture after CMV antigen stimulation. Receptors originate from a human donor in good health (CMV status not recorded). Some clones in this sample may be carry-over from other donors' samples.

This clonotype was detected many times. The V call is TRBV7-6, the J call TRBJ2-3, with a possible D match to TRBD2 (6 bases). Germline V gene sequence: CDR1 SGHVS, CDR2 FNYEAQ. The V gene lost 0 bases and the J gene lost 3 bases, with 10 bases spanning the gap. This CDR3 contains 15 residues. DNA of the CDR3: TGTGCCAGCAGCTTAGCGGGAGGCGAAACAGATACGCAGTATTTT. This translates into CASSLAGGETDTQYF.

The CDR3 loop is CASSSNRRRNTIYF. In DNA form, the CDR3 reads TGTGCCAGCAGTTCAAACAGGCGAAGGAACACCATATATTTT. The gene calls are TRBV12-3 or TRBV12-4 and TRBJ1-3; the D gene is possibly TRBD1 (5 bases). Trimming cost V 4 bases and J 7 bases, with 14 bases left between them. The CDR3 runs to 14 residues.

The rearrangement uses TRBV29-1 and TRBJ1-3; D gene ambiguous. Germline lookup yields CDR1 SQVTM and CDR2 ANQGSEA. Trimming cost V 4 bases and J 3 bases, with 1 base left between them. This CDR3 is built from 10 residues. Here the CDR3 reads CSVGGNTIYF. CDR3 coding DNA: TGCAGCGTTGGTGGAAACACCATATATTTT.

This clonotype was counted only a few times. The chain uses TRBV20-1 and TRBJ2-3; 9 positions agree with TRBD2. In germline, CDR1 is DFQATT, CDR2 SNEGSKA (reference sequence). Trimming cost V 3 bases and J 3 bases; bases outside gene matches: 10. CDR3 length: 16 amino acids. The CDR3 region has the DNA TGCAGTGCTAGGGGGGGTGGACTAGCGACGACAGATACGCAGTATTTT. It translates to CSARGGGLATTDTQYF.

This clonotype was recorded at least ten times. This sequence joins TRBV7-2 and TRBJ2-7; D perhaps matches TRBD1 (5 bases). V lost 0 bases and J 1 base, leaving 7 bases between the germline ends. The germline V gene has CDR1 SGHTA and CDR2 FQGNSA. The CDR3 spans 14 residues. The CDR3 protein is CASSLARQSYEQYF. The CDR3 DNA follows: TGTGCCAGCAGCTTAGCGCGACAGTCCTACGAGCAGTACTTC. The whole variable domain, remainder taken from reference TRBV7-2 and TRBJ2-7, is GAGVSQSPSNKVTEKGKDVELRCDPISGHTALYWYRQSLGQGLEFLIYFQGNSAPDKSGLPSDRFSAERTGGSVSTLTIQRTQQEDSAVYLCASSLARQSYEQYFGPGTRLTVT.

This clonotype was detected ten times or more. The rearrangement joins TRBV7-8 to TRBJ1-1; tentative D call: TRBD1 (6 bases). V was clipped by 5 bases and J by 1 base, with 14 bases between them. This CDR3 has 15 amino acids. Germline V gene lookup returns CDR1 SGHVS and CDR2 FQNEAQ. The CDR3 bases are TGTGCCAGCAGCGCCAGCCTCAGGGGGAACACTGAAGCTTTCTTT. It yields the protein CASSASLRGNTEAFF.

This clonotype was picked up one time. The chain joins TRBV30 to TRBJ1-3; a possible D gene is TRBD1 (5 bases). Trimming shortened V by 0 bases and J by 4 bases, and 10 bases separated the two germline ends. The CDR3 has 14 residues. The germline V gene has CDR1 GTSNPN and CDR2 SVGIG (reference sequence). CDR3 DNA: TGTGCCTGGAGTGTGGGGGGTATCGGAAACACCATATATTTT. Translated, it gives CAWSVGGIGNTIYF.

CDR3 sequence reads: CASSYSGSIYEQYF. The DNA of the CDR3 is TGTGCCAGCAGTTACAGCGGGAGCATCTACGAGCAGTACTTC. The genes are TRBV6-2 or TRBV6-3 and TRBJ2-7; 8 bases map to TRBD2. Germline lookup yields CDR1 MNHEY and CDR2 SVGEGT. The CDR3 spans 14 residues. V was pared by 2 bases and J by 3 bases, with 3 bases of the junction left unmatched.

The chain couples TRBV23-1 to TRBJ1-5; D remains unclear. TRBV23-1 counts as an open reading frame of uncertain function. The length of the CDR3 is 12 residues. Trimming cost V 4 bases and J 2 bases, with 3 bases left between them. This CDR3 is CASSRCNQPQHF. The CDR3 nucleotides are TGCGCCAGCAGTCGGTGCAATCAGCCCCAGCATTTT.

The rearrangement uses TRBV12-3 or TRBV12-4 and TRBJ1-2; tentative D call: TRBD1 (6 bases). V lost 6 bases to trimming and J lost 7 bases, with 15 bases between them. The CDR3 length is 13 residues. The CDR3 sequence is CASRGGQQIGYTF. CDR3 bases: TGTGCCAGCAGAGGGGGGCAGCAGATTGGCTACACCTTC.

This clonotype came up a few times. This chain joins TRBV2 and TRBJ1-1, with TRBD1 matching over 10 bases. The CDR3 is 14 residues long. CDR1 SNHLY and CDR2 FYNNEI come from the germline V gene. V was clipped by 6 bases and J by 3 bases; unmatched bases: 4. CDR3 loop: CASRDRGAHTEAFF. The CDR3 DNA is TGTGCCAGCAGGGACAGGGGGGCCCACACTGAAGCTTTCTTT.

This clonotype was observed a single time. This chain links TRBV6-2 or TRBV6-3 with TRBJ2-7, with 11 bases identical to TRBD2. V lost 7 bases, J lost 2 bases, and 4 bases stayed unmatched. This CDR3 is built from 14 residues. Per germline, CDR1 MNHEY and CDR2 SVGEGT. CDR3 DNA sequence: TGTGCCAGCATCTTAGCGGGAGGGCCCTACGAGCAGTACTTC. Amino acids: CASILAGGPYEQYF.

This clonotype has at least ten counts. The chain couples TRBV7-2 to TRBJ2-1; TRBD2 agrees at 9 bases. Germline assignment: CDR1 SGHTA and CDR2 FQGNSA. The junction had 8 bases not matched to a gene; V was cut back by 3 bases and J by 8 bases. This CDR3 contains 15 residues. The CDR3 region is CASSFSSGMSDEQFF. In nucleotides, the CDR3 is TGTGCCAGCAGCTTCTCTAGCGGGATGTCGGATGAGCAGTTCTTC.

This clonotype was picked up a small number of times. For the CDR3, the DNA is TGTGCCAGCAGCCCCCGGGACCCCACCGCCGGTGGCTACACCTTC. It codes for CASSPRDPTAGGYTF. The chain recombines TRBV7-6 with TRBJ1-2; a possible D gene is TRBD1 (5 bases). This CDR3 spans 15 amino acids. Germline V gives CDR1 SGHVS, CDR2 FNYEAQ. Trimming cost V 5 bases and J 7 bases, with 20 bases left between them.

The CDR3 DNA is TGTGCCAGCAGCTTAGTTTATACCGGGCGGGAGACCCAGTACTTC. Translation gives CASSLVYTGRETQYF. The gene calls are TRBV7-6 and TRBJ2-5; no clear D. V was clipped by 1 base and J by 5 bases, with 14 bases between them. The CDR3 covers 15 residues. Germline V lookup: CDR1 SGHVS, CDR2 FNYEAQ.

The V gene is TRBV6-6, the J gene TRBJ1-2, with D maybe TRBD1 (5 bases). CDR3 length: 14 residues. The germline gives CDR1 MNHNY, CDR2 SVGAGI (reference sequence). Deletions cut 6 bases from V and 6 bases from J, with 17 bases between. CDR3 sequence reads: CASSSTGLLDGYTF. The CDR3 DNA is TGTGCCAGCAGCAGCACGGGACTGTTGGATGGCTACACCTTC.

This clonotype was recorded at least ten times. This chain uses TRBV12-3 or TRBV12-4 with TRBJ2-1; no firm D call. This CDR3 is 12 amino acids long. Between the trimmed V and J ends, which lost 6 bases and 5 bases, there was a span of 8 bases. The DNA of the CDR3 is TGTGCCAGCAGCTCCGGCCACAATGAGCAGTTCTTC. As protein: CASSSGHNEQFF.

This clonotype was picked up a small number of times. This sequence joins TRBV2 and TRBJ2-1; D is possibly TRBD2 (7 bases). Per germline, CDR1 SNHLY and CDR2 FYNNEI. This CDR3 is 16 amino acids long. Trimming removed 7 bases from V and 6 bases from J, with 22 bases in between. The chain's CDR3 is CASKGGGALSGNEQFF. DNA of the CDR3: TGTGCCAGCAAGGGGGGGGGGGCCCTCTCCGGCAATGAGCAGTTCTTC.

This clonotype was found many times. The rearrangement links TRBV7-2 to TRBJ2-2; 8 bases line up with TRBD2. V shed 1 base and J 4 bases; nucleotides not matched to a gene: 5. The V gene's germline CDR1 is SGHTA and CDR2 FQGNSA. The CDR3 is 16 residues long. The CDR3 protein is CASSLGSSGFTGELFF. CDR3 DNA: TGTGCCAGCAGCTTAGGTTCTAGCGGGTTCACCGGGGAGCTGTTTTTT.

The chain combines TRBV19 with TRBJ2-5; D is unclear. Per the germline V gene, CDR1 is LNHDA and CDR2 is SQIVND (reference sequence). Trimming shortened V by 0 bases and J by 2 bases, and 10 bases separated the two germline ends. The CDR3 spans 15 residues. The CDR3 bases are TGTGCCAGTAGTATAGATGCTAAATATCAAGAGACCCAGTACTTC. It is translated as CASSIDAKYQETQYF.

V usage is TRBV4-3 and J usage is TRBJ2-2, with TRBD2 identical over 7 bases. From germline, CDR1 is LGHNA and CDR2 YSLEER. The CDR3 is made up of 12 amino acids. CDR3 amino acids: CAAGPLAGELFF. The CDR3 DNA reads as TGCGCAGCGGGGCCCCTAGCCGGGGAGCTGTTTTTT.

The CDR3 reads CASSSSARPSYEQYF. The CDR3 DNA reads as TGTGCCAGCAGTTCCTCGGCCAGGCCTTCCTACGAGCAGTACTTC. The rearrangement links TRBV6-6 to TRBJ2-7; D is unclear. V dropped 4 bases and J dropped 1 base, with 14 bases sitting between them. The CDR3 totals 15 residues. Germline CDR1 and CDR2: MNHNY and SVGAGI (reference sequence).

This clonotype appeared a few times. The CDR3 DNA reads TGCGCCAGCGTGGGGACCGGCAATGAGCAGTTCTTC. Translation: CASVGTGNEQFF. This rearrangement joins TRBV4-3 to TRBJ2-1, with D possibly called TRBD1 or TRBD2 (5 bases each). Trimming removed 8 bases from V and 6 bases from J, with 11 bases in between. From germline, CDR1 is LGHNA and CDR2 YSLEER. CDR3 length: 12 amino acids.

This chain connects TRBV7-8 to TRBJ2-1, with TRBD2 matching over 12 bases. The CDR3 length is 15 residues. Germline V gives CDR1 SGHVS, CDR2 FQNEAQ. The trim removed 5 bases at V and 9 bases at J, leaving 8 bases unmatched. Here the CDR3 reads CASSTGTSGLGEQFF. The CDR3 bases are TGTGCCAGCAGCACCGGGACTAGCGGGCTAGGTGAGCAGTTCTTC.

The chain combines TRBV28 with TRBJ1-1, with TRBD1 as a possible D gene (5 bases). The CDR3 has 14 amino acids. Germline loops: CDR1 MDHEN, CDR2 SYDVKM. Between the trimmed V and J ends, which lost 8 bases and 4 bases, there was a span of 17 bases. Here the CDR3 DNA reads TGTGCCAGCGGACTTATGGGGCTTAGCACTGAAGCTTTCTTT. This encodes CASGLMGLSTEAFF.

The V gene is TRBV27, the J gene TRBJ1-3, with D hard to call. Between the trimmed V and J ends, which lost 5 bases and 0 bases, there was a span of 23 bases. The germline V gene has CDR1 MNHEY and CDR2 SMNVEV (reference sequence). This CDR3 contains 19 residues. Here the CDR3 reads CASSPQSPPDAFSGNTIYF. The CDR3 bases are TGTGCCAGCAGTCCACAATCCCCTCCGGACGCTTTCTCTGGAAACACCATATATTTT.

At least ten counts were recorded for this clonotype. CDR3: CASSHLEHEQFF. The CDR3 DNA reads as TGTGCCAGCAGCCATCTAGAGCATGAGCAGTTCTTC. The chain carries TRBV7-2 and TRBJ2-1; D not certain. In germline, CDR1 is SGHTA, CDR2 FQGNSA. The CDR3 length is 12 residues. V lost 5 bases to trimming and J lost 8 bases, with 10 bases between them.

This clonotype was counted ten times or more. The rearrangement uses TRBV7-2 and TRBJ1-3; 8 positions match TRBD1. The length of the CDR3 is 15 residues. Trimming cost V 0 bases and J 4 bases; bases outside gene matches: 2. Germline V gene lookup returns CDR1 SGHTA and CDR2 FQGNSA. The CDR3 reads CASSLAGTGGNTIYF. The CDR3 region has the DNA TGTGCCAGCAGCTTAGCCGGGACAGGCGGAAACACCATATATTTT. Variable domain in full (rest from reference TRBV7-2 and TRBJ1-3): GAGVSQSPSNKVTEKGKDVELRCDPISGHTALYWYRQSLGQGLEFLIYFQGNSAPDKSGLPSDRFSAERTGGSVSTLTIQRTQQEDSAVYLCASSLAGTGGNTIYFGEGSWLTVV.

This clonotype was seen a handful of times. The CDR3 region is CASSYGSGGLRDTQYF. The DNA of the CDR3 is TGTGCCAGCAGTTATGGTAGCGGGGGCCTTAGGGATACGCAGTATTTT. The chain employs TRBV6-1 and TRBJ2-3; 9 bases agree with TRBD2. The CDR3 has 16 amino acids. CDR1 is MNHNS and CDR2 is SASEGT in the germline V gene. V was clipped by 5 bases and J by 6 bases; unmatched bases: 12.

This chain joins TRBV28 and TRBJ1-2; perhaps TRBD1 as D (6 bases). The CDR3 extends over 13 amino acids. Trimming stripped 7 bases from V and 4 bases from J, with 13 bases between. CDR1 is MDHEN and CDR2 is SYDVKM in the germline V gene. As DNA, the CDR3 is TGTGCCAGCACCCCTTTGGGGGCCTATGGCTACACCTTC. Amino acid sequence: CASTPLGAYGYTF.

This clonotype was picked up a small number of times. This chain uses TRBV5-1 with TRBJ2-3; maybe TRBD2 (7 bases). This CDR3 is 14 amino acids long. Per the germline V gene, CDR1 is SGHRS and CDR2 is YFSETQ. V lost 4 bases to trimming and J lost 6 bases, with 15 bases between them. This CDR3 reads CASSGGGLPDTQYF. The DNA of the CDR3 is TGCGCCAGCAGCGGGGGGGGCCTTCCGGATACGCAGTATTTT.

V usage is TRBV7-6 and J usage is TRBJ2-2, with D hard to call. Germline CDR1 is SGHVS and CDR2 is FNYEAQ. Deletions cut 2 bases from V and 6 bases from J, with 13 bases between. This CDR3 spans 15 amino acids. CDR3 sequence (DNA): TGTGCCAGCAGCTTAAGTTTCAAGCTGTCCGGGGAGCTGTTTTTT. This codes for CASSLSFKLSGELFF.